These 31 T cell receptor beta chains originate from one sample sequenced in a study of T cell repertoires in breast cancer. Paired alpha-beta TCRs of CD8+ T cells were analyzed by expanded emulsion RT-PCR. Unpaired genes were suppressed by blocking oligonucleotides during a second nested PCR. TCRdb re-analysed the emulsion pairing reads in MiXCR, keeping a single row per CDR3 protein. The sample carries some 37,000 distinct CDR3 sequences, 45% to 55% recorded once. The sequencing input was CD8+ T cells. These receptors all stem from a pool of human donors with breast cancer or a healthy control (not recorded which).

This clonotype is medium-sized within its sample. The genes are TRBV27 and TRBJ2-3, with 12 positions matching TRBD2. The CDR3 covers 13 residues. Per the germline V gene, CDR1 is MNHEY and CDR2 is SMNVEV (reference sequence). V was clipped by 5 bases and J by 11 bases; unmatched bases: 5. As DNA, the CDR3 is TGTGCCAGCAGTCGTGGACTAGCGGGAATGCAGTATTTT. It specifies CASSRGLAGMQYF.

This clonotype came up a few times. The chain employs TRBV20-1 and TRBJ2-1; D call uncertain. Germline CDR1 is DFQATT and CDR2 is SNEGSKA (reference sequence). Trimming shortened V by 6 bases and J by 0 bases, and 15 bases separated the two germline ends. The CDR3 consists of 15 residues. The CDR3 DNA is TGCAGTGCAGTGGGTGGCAGCTTCTCCTACAATGAGCAGTTCTTC. Translating gives CSAVGGSFSYNEQFF.

V usage is TRBV29-1 and J usage is TRBJ2-1; the match to TRBD2 covers 13 bases. V dropped 3 bases and J dropped 11; count of bases not matched to a gene: 7. The CDR3 loop spans 14 amino acids. Germline CDR1 reads SQVTM; CDR2 reads ANQGSEA. DNA for the CDR3: TGCAGCGTTGATGGGAGGACTAGCGGGGGCCAGCAGTTCTTC. This codes for CSVDGRTSGGQQFF.

The genes are TRBV6-1 and TRBJ2-5; D unresolved. Germline V gene sequence: CDR1 MNHNS, CDR2 SASEGT. V was cut by 1 base and J by 5 bases, with 14 bases left in between. The CDR3 length is 15 residues. The CDR3 DNA reads TGTGCCAGCAGTGAAGTGCGCGCTAGTCAGGAGACCCAGTACTTC. This encodes CASSEVRASQETQYF.

Notes on this clonotype: At one boundary the junction diverges from the germline segment, which might be a read error. J is TRBJ2-1 and V is TRBV20-1; 12 bases align to TRBD2. Germline V lookup: CDR1 DFQATT, CDR2 SNEGSKA (reference sequence). The CDR3 has 17 residues. Here the CDR3 reads CSARLRIGLAGYNGQFF. The CDR3 DNA is TGCAGTGCTAGACTCAGGATCGGACTAGCGGGGTACAATGGGCAGTTCTTC.

This clonotype was seen a handful of times. V and J are TRBV7-9 and TRBJ1-5; 12 nucleotides match TRBD1. The CDR3 is 17 amino acids. J lost 2 bases, V lost 3 bases, and 5 bases had no gene match. CDR1 is SEHNR and CDR2 is FQNEAQ in the germline V gene (reference sequence). The CDR3 region has the DNA TGTGCCAGCAGCTTCGGGACAGGGGGCATTGGCAATCAGCCCCAGCATTTT. Protein product: CASSFGTGGIGNQPQHF.

V usage is TRBV12-3 or TRBV12-4 and J usage is TRBJ1-1; D gene unclear. V was trimmed by 5 bases and J by 6 bases, leaving 10 bases between them. The CDR3 runs 12 residues. The CDR3 nucleotides read TGTGCCAGCAGTCCAAACTTTCCTGAAGCTTTCTTT. This gives the protein CASSPNFPEAFF.

The rearrangement uses TRBV7-2 and TRBJ1-3, with TRBD1 as a possible D gene (6 bases). Trimming left V 1 base short and J 2 bases short, with 9 bases between. The CDR3 length is 15 residues. Germline loops: CDR1 SGHTA, CDR2 FQGNSA. CDR3 residues: CASSLGGQPGNTIYF. CDR3 in DNA: TGTGCCAGCAGCTTAGGGGGACAACCTGGAAACACCATATATTTT. The full variable domain, rest sourced from reference TRBV7-2 and TRBJ1-3, is GAGVSQSPSNKVTEKGKDVELRCDPISGHTALYWYRQSLGQGLEFLIYFQGNSAPDKSGLPSDRFSAERTGGSVSTLTIQRTQQEDSAVYLCASSLGGQPGNTIYFGEGSWLTVV.

The chain has TRBV7-3 and TRBJ2-3; D is ambiguous. CDR1 and CDR2 from the germline V gene are SGHTA and FQGTGA. Trimming took off 4 bases at V and 4 bases at J, with 6 bases between the two ends. This CDR3 is built from 12 residues. CDR3 region: CASSSGSDTQYF. CDR3 nucleotide sequence: TGTGCCAGCAGCTCCGGTTCAGATACGCAGTATTTT.

The V gene is TRBV3-1, the J gene TRBJ1-1; no clear D. The ends were cut back, 5 bases at V and 0 bases at J, with 7 bases in the middle. Germline CDR1 reads LGHDT; CDR2 reads YNNKEL (reference sequence). The CDR3 loop spans 13 amino acids. This chain's CDR3 is CASSLQLNTEAFF. In DNA, the CDR3 is TGTGCCAGCAGCTTGCAGCTGAACACTGAAGCTTTCTTT. The complete variable domain, with remaining parts taken from reference TRBV3-1 and TRBJ1-1, reads DTAVSQTPKYLVTQMGNDKSIKCEQNLGHDTMYWYKQDSKKFLKIMFSYNNKELIINETVPNRFSPKSPDKAHLNLHINSLELGDSAVYFCASSLQLNTEAFFGQGTRLTVV.

This clonotype was observed a few times. J is TRBJ1-2 and V is TRBV7-2; TRBD1 agrees at 9 bases. Germline CDR1 is SGHTA and CDR2 is FQGNSA. The CDR3 totals 13 residues. V was pared by 4 bases and J by 4 bases, with 1 base of the junction left unmatched. The CDR3 DNA is TGTGCCAGCAGCTCGGGACAGGGCTATGGCTACACCTTC. Amino acid sequence: CASSSGQGYGYTF.

This clonotype was found a few times. The chain is built from TRBV15 and TRBJ2-1; 9 nucleotides align to TRBD2. Germline loops: CDR1 LNHNV, CDR2 YYDKDF (reference sequence). V dropped 5 bases and J dropped 8; count of bases not matched to a gene: 7. The CDR3 covers 14 residues. CDR3 protein: CATSVSGREDEQFF. In DNA, the CDR3 is TGTGCCACCAGCGTTAGCGGGAGAGAGGATGAGCAGTTCTTC.

This clonotype occurred a few times. The chain joins TRBV28 to TRBJ2-3, with a weak D call TRBD1 (6 bases). This CDR3 has 15 amino acids. Germline V gene lookup returns CDR1 MDHEN and CDR2 SYDVKM. Trimming removed 4 bases from V and 2 bases from J, with 13 bases in between. The CDR3 DNA is TGTGCCAGCAGTTGGGGGCAGACCAACACAGATACGCAGTATTTT. Translation: CASSWGQTNTDTQYF.

J is TRBJ2-3 and V is TRBV20-1, with D possibly being TRBD1 (5 bases). Germline-derived CDR1 and CDR2 are DFQATT and SNEGSKA (reference sequence). V was cut by 6 bases and J by 0 bases, with 13 bases left in between. CDR3 length equals 14 residues. CDR3 loop: CSAKLGPSTDTQYF. CDR3 DNA: TGCAGTGCCAAACTGGGGCCCAGCACAGATACGCAGTATTTT.

The chain has TRBV6-2 or TRBV6-3 and TRBJ1-3; D possibly corresponds to TRBD1 (6 bases). V lost 4 bases to trimming and J lost 6 bases, with 10 bases between them. The CDR3 sequence is 13 residues long. Germline V gene sequence: CDR1 MNHEY, CDR2 SVGEGT. CDR3 DNA sequence: TGTGCCAGCAGTTGGGGGCGGGAAAACACCATATATTTT. Protein sequence: CASSWGRENTIYF.

This clonotype occurred a few times. This chain connects TRBV3-1 to TRBJ2-3, with D possibly matching TRBD1 (6 bases). V was trimmed by 1 base and J by 1 base, leaving 12 bases between them. Germline CDR1 reads LGHDT; CDR2 reads YNNKEL (reference sequence). The CDR3 is 16 residues long. The CDR3 region is CASSQARQAGTDTQYF. Written as DNA, the CDR3 is TGTGCCAGCAGCCAAGCTCGACAGGCCGGCACAGATACGCAGTATTTT.

The chain couples TRBV20-1 to TRBJ1-2, with TRBD1 identical over 8 bases. Per germline, CDR1 DFQATT and CDR2 SNEGSKA (reference sequence). This CDR3 is 16 amino acids long. After removal of 3 bases from V and 2 bases from J, the junction contained 11 bases not matched to a gene. CDR3 sequence: CSARRETGATNYGYTF. Here the CDR3 DNA reads TGCAGTGCTAGGCGAGAGACAGGGGCTACCAACTATGGCTACACCTTC.

The rearrangement joins TRBV19 to TRBJ2-1, with D perhaps TRBD1 or TRBD2 (6 bases each). The V end lost 0 bases, the J end lost 7 bases, and 19 bases lay between the germline ends. The length of the CDR3 is 17 residues. Germline V lookup: CDR1 LNHDA, CDR2 SQIVND (reference sequence). Here the CDR3 reads CASSIDVTGASYNEQFF. DNA for the CDR3: TGTGCCAGTAGTATAGATGTTACGGGGGCTAGCTATAATGAGCAGTTCTTC.

This clonotype came up a few times. The chain links TRBV28 to TRBJ2-7; TRBD2 aligns across 7 bases. The germline gives CDR1 MDHEN, CDR2 SYDVKM. This CDR3 spans 15 amino acids. J lost 5 bases, V lost 5 bases, and 12 bases had no gene match. The CDR3 bases are TGTGCCAGCAGTCCAATCGGGGGGTTCGGCAACGAGCAGTACTTC. Its protein is CASSPIGGFGNEQYF. The whole variable domain, filled in from reference TRBV28 and TRBJ2-7, reads DVKVTQSSRYLVKRTGEKVFLECVQDMDHENMFWYRQDPGLGLRLIYFSYDVKMKEKGDIPEGYSVSREKKERFSLILESASTNQTSMYLCASSPIGGFGNEQYFGPGTRLTVT.

This chain links TRBV28 with TRBJ1-1, with D perhaps matching TRBD1 (6 bases). Looked up from germline, CDR1 is MDHEN and CDR2 is SYDVKM. The V gene lost 2 bases and the J gene lost 1 base, with 14 bases spanning the gap. CDR3 length: 16 residues. CDR3 region: CASSLVGGAGNTEAFF. The CDR3 DNA reads TGTGCCAGCAGTTTAGTGGGGGGCGCGGGGAACACTGAAGCTTTCTTT. Full variable domain (missing parts from reference TRBV28 and TRBJ1-1): DVKVTQSSRYLVKRTGEKVFLECVQDMDHENMFWYRQDPGLGLRLIYFSYDVKMKEKGDIPEGYSVSREKKERFSLILESASTNQTSMYLCASSLVGGAGNTEAFFGQGTRLTVV.

The rearrangement links TRBV10-3 to TRBJ1-5; D remains ambiguous. V gave up 4 bases and J gave up 1 base, with 8 bases separating them. Germline assignment: CDR1 ENHRY and CDR2 SYGVKD. This CDR3 region has 14 residues. The CDR3: CAISGEPSNQPQHF. CDR3 nucleotides: TGTGCCATCAGTGGGGAACCAAGCAATCAGCCCCAGCATTTT.

The gene calls are TRBV15 and TRBJ2-1; 8 bases fit TRBD1. The CDR3 is made up of 14 amino acids. Germline-derived CDR1 and CDR2 are LNHNV and YYDKDF (reference sequence). V was pared by 1 base and J by 5 bases, with 1 base of the junction left unmatched. This CDR3 is CATSRGGQDNEQFF. In DNA, the CDR3 is TGTGCCACCAGCAGAGGGGGACAGGACAATGAGCAGTTCTTC.

This clonotype turned up a few times. V gene TRBV10-3 combines with J gene TRBJ1-5; D unresolved. V lost 0 bases and J lost 0, with 6 bases in between. From germline, CDR1 is ENHRY and CDR2 SYGVKD. The CDR3 length is 15 residues. This CDR3 is CAISESVNSNQPQHF. The CDR3 nucleotides are TGTGCCATCAGTGAGTCGGTAAATAGCAATCAGCCCCAGCATTTT.

This clonotype was recorded only once. The V call is TRBV4-1, the J call TRBJ1-3; no clear D. Germline V gene lookup returns CDR1 MGHRA and CDR2 YSYEKL. V was clipped by 1 base and J by 1 base, with 14 bases between them. The CDR3 consists of 17 residues. The CDR3 protein is CASSQGLSFTSGNTIYF. Here the CDR3 DNA reads TGCGCCAGCAGCCAAGGACTCAGTTTTACGTCTGGAAACACCATATATTTT.

This clonotype has more than one count but fewer than ten. The chain carries TRBV5-6 and TRBJ2-3; 9 bases line up with TRBD1. The CDR3 contains 15 residues. V was clipped by 1 base and J by 3 bases; unmatched bases: 3. Per the germline V gene, CDR1 is SGHDT and CDR2 is YYEEEE. The CDR3 DNA follows: TGTGCCAGCAGCTTGACAGGGGGCTATACAGATACGCAGTATTTT. The encoded protein is CASSLTGGYTDTQYF.

This sequence joins TRBV19 and TRBJ1-1; D is undetermined. CDR3 length equals 15 residues. CDR1 is LNHDA, CDR2 SQIVND, per germline (reference sequence). V was trimmed by 1 base and J by 5 bases, leaving 14 bases between them. The CDR3 DNA follows: TGTGCCAGTAGTATAGTTGTGGTCAGCGGAACTGAAGCTTTCTTT. As protein: CASSIVVVSGTEAFF.

This clonotype was seen a handful of times. The V and J genes are TRBV15 and TRBJ2-7, with 12 bases lining up with TRBD1. V lost 8 bases to trimming and J lost 5 bases; unmatched junction nucleotides: 7. The CDR3 runs to 14 residues. Germline CDR1 is LNHNV and CDR2 is YYDKDF (reference sequence). The CDR3: CATEAGQGADEQYF. The DNA for the CDR3 is TGTGCCACCGAAGCGGGACAGGGGGCCGACGAGCAGTACTTC.

This clonotype was detected only a few times. Since a much larger clone is just one base distant, this may be a read error. The chain couples TRBV27 to TRBJ2-3; TRBD2 matches at 9 bases. Germline V CDR1 and CDR2: MNHEY, SMNVEV (reference sequence). This CDR3 is 15 amino acids long. The CDR3, as DNA: TGTGCCAGCAGTCTATCTAGCGGGGTAACAGATACGCAGTATTTT. Translated: CASSLSSGVTDTQYF.

The chain is built from TRBV5-4 and TRBJ1-2; D may be TRBD1 (6 bases). Germline V CDR1 and CDR2: SGHNT, YYREEE (reference sequence). V was cut by 0 bases and J by 4 bases, with 10 bases left in between. The CDR3 covers 14 residues. This CDR3 reads CASSLGRGGYGYTF. CDR3 DNA sequence: TGTGCCAGCAGCTTGGGCAGGGGAGGCTATGGCTACACCTTC. The full variable domain, rest sourced from reference TRBV5-4 and TRBJ1-2, is ETGVTQSPTHLIKTRGQQVTLRCSSQSGHNTVSWYQQALGQGPQFIFQYYREEENGRGNFPPRFSGLQFPNYSSELNVNALELDDSALYLCASSLGRGGYGYTFGSGTRLTVV.

V is TRBV27 and J is TRBJ1-6; D call uncertain. CDR1 is MNHEY and CDR2 is SMNVEV in the germline V gene (reference sequence). Trimming shortened V by 5 bases and J by 0 bases, and 11 bases separated the two germline ends. This CDR3 is built from 16 residues. The CDR3 loop is CASSEYSSSYNSPLHF. In DNA form, the CDR3 reads TGTGCCAGCAGTGAATACAGTAGCTCCTATAATTCACCCCTCCACTTT.

The rearrangement joins TRBV19 to TRBJ2-3; 9 positions agree with TRBD2. Germline V gene data show CDR1 as LNHDA and CDR2 as SQIVND (reference sequence). The CDR3 contains 14 residues. With 5 bases clipped from V and 6 bases from J, the junction kept 6 bases outside the gene matches. CDR3 nucleotides: TGTGCCAGTAGTTGGGGACTAGCAACTGATACGCAGTATTTT. This encodes CASSWGLATDTQYF.